The rows below give T cell receptor beta chains drawn from one sample of a study of CD8 T cells in Susac syndrome. Using its own MiXCR run on the immunoSEQ multiplex PCR reads, TCRdb lists one record per CDR3 protein. The table includes 130,000 to 150,000 distinct CDR3 sequences, 94% detected once. The sequenced material came from CD8+ T cells from PBMCs. The origin of the receptors is a human donor in good health. CDR3s include the opening cysteine and the closing phenylalanine or tryptophan. D genes are given only for firm matches. Size is omitted from some rows. Given values are once, few, many or a class for expanded clones.

CDR3 length,V gene,clone size,D gene,J gene,CDR3 DNA,CDR3 protein
13,TRBV7-9,.,TRBD1,TRBJ1-2,TGTGCCAGCAGCTCCATCAGGGGGCTCGGCTACACCTTC,CASSSIRGLGYTF
13,TRBV4-3,once,.,TRBJ1-4,TGCGCCAGCAGCCATTACAGCGATGAAAAACTGTTTTTT,CASSHYSDEKLFF
14,TRBV6-5,.,.,TRBJ2-7,TGTGCCAGCAGTTGGGGACGGAATACCTACGAGCAGTACTTC,CASSWGRNTYEQYF
15,TRBV4-3,.,TRBD1,TRBJ2-7,TGCGCCAGCAGCCCCGAGGGGACAGGGCCCTACGAGCAGTACTTC,CASSPEGTGPYEQYF
15,TRBV7-9,.,.,TRBJ2-1,TGTGCCAGCAGCTTAGCGAGGCACCCTTACAATGAGCAGTTCTTC,CASSLARHPYNEQFF
13,TRBV30,.,.,TRBJ1-2,TGTGCCGCAGAAACAGGACAGTCATATGGCTACACCTTC,CAAETGQSYGYTF
15,TRBV9,.,TRBD2,TRBJ2-1,TGTGCCAGCAGCGTAGGGACTAGCGGATACAATGAGCAGTTCTTC,CASSVGTSGYNEQFF
16,TRBV5-1,.,.,TRBJ2-3,TGCGCCAGCAGCCTAGGGACGAGGACTAGCACAGATACGCAGTATTTT,CASSLGTRTSTDTQYF
16,TRBV15,.,.,TRBJ2-7,TGTGCCACCAGCAAGAGGATCCGGACAGCCACCTACGAGCAGTACTTC,CATSKRIRTATYEQYF
15,TRBV3-1,.,.,TRBJ2-1,TGTGCCAGCAGCCAAGCAGGCGGGCCCTACAATGAGCAGTTCTTC,CASSQAGGPYNEQFF
19,TRBV27,.,.,TRBJ2-3,TGTGCCAGCAGTTTCATCTTGGTCGGCGGACTCCAGGGAACAGATACGCAGTATTTT,CASSFILVGGLQGTDTQYF
13,TRBV15,.,.,TRBJ1-2,TGTGCCACCAGCAGGGGACACTCATATGGCTACACCTTC,CATSRGHSYGYTF
14,TRBV20-1,once,.,TRBJ2-1,TGCAGTGCGCAACGGGAGTTCGCCTACAATGAGCAGTTCTTC,CSAQREFAYNEQFF
14,TRBV5-1,.,.,TRBJ1-1,TGCGCCAGCAGCCCCTGGGAGATGAACACTGAAGCTTTCTTT,CASSPWEMNTEAFF
12,TRBV29-1,.,.,TRBJ2-1,TGCAGCGTTGATCACGGCTACAATGAGCAGTTCTTC,CSVDHGYNEQFF
12,TRBV5-1,.,.,TRBJ2-7,TGCGCCAGCAGCTTGACAGGGCTCGAGCAGTACTTC,CASSLTGLEQYF
15,TRBV28,once,TRBD1,TRBJ2-7,TGTGCCAGCAGTTTAAGGGGGCTCCGGTCCTACGAGCAGTACTTC,CASSLRGLRSYEQYF
15,TRBV6-2/TRBV6-3,once,TRBD2,TRBJ2-1,TGTGCCAGCAGTTACGGTGGACTAGCGAGAAATGAGCAGTTCTTC,CASSYGGLARNEQFF
12,TRBV30,once,.,TRBJ2-1,TGTGCCTGGAGTGTAGGCTTTCGGGAGCAGTTCTTC,CAWSVGFREQFF
18,TRBV3-1,.,TRBD1,TRBJ2-2,TGTGCCAGCAGCCAATCCGTGCAGGGGGCTGTTTACACCGGGGAGCTGTTTTTT,CASSQSVQGAVYTGELFF
15,TRBV6-5,.,TRBD2,TRBJ2-1,TGTGCCAGCGGCCTCGGGACTAGCGCCTACAATGAGCAGTTCTTC,CASGLGTSAYNEQFF
14,TRBV20-1,.,TRBD2,TRBJ2-7,TGCAGTGCCACAGGGCTAGCGGGAGCCTACGAGCAGTACTTC,CSATGLAGAYEQYF
14,TRBV30,.,.,TRBJ2-1,TGTGCCTGGGCCCCGAGCCCGCGGGACAATGAGCAGTTCTTC,CAWAPSPRDNEQFF
15,TRBV9,.,TRBD2,TRBJ2-1,TGTGCCAGCAGCGGAGCGGGAGAAGCCTACAATGAGCAGTTCTTC,CASSGAGEAYNEQFF
17,TRBV12-3/TRBV12-4,.,.,TRBJ2-1,TGTGCCAGCAGCTTGGCTGGGACACTTGAAACTTACAATGAGCAGTTCTTC,CASSLAGTLETYNEQFF
17,TRBV27,.,.,TRBJ2-3,TGTGCCAGCTTCCCGCGGTCTACTAGTGGTTGGACAGATACGCAGTATTTT,CASFPRSTSGWTDTQYF
13,TRBV19,.,.,TRBJ2-7,TGTGCCAGTAGTATAGGATCTCTCTCCGAGCAGTACTTC,CASSIGSLSEQYF
15,TRBV7-3,.,.,TRBJ2-1,TGTGCCAGCAGCCCAGTACTAAAAGGCCACAATGAGCAGTTCTTC,CASSPVLKGHNEQFF
16,TRBV4-3,once,.,TRBJ2-1,TGCGCCAGCAGCCTGATTGCGGGGAGCCCCTACAATGAGCAGTTCTTC,CASSLIAGSPYNEQFF
12,TRBV12-3/TRBV12-4,.,.,TRBJ1-1,TGTGCCAGCAGCCCTAAGGGAACTGAAGCTTTCTTT,CASSPKGTEAFF
14,TRBV27,.,TRBD1,TRBJ2-7,TGTGCCAGCAGTCTCGGACAGGGCCTATACGAGCAGTACTTC,CASSLGQGLYEQYF
12,TRBV30,.,.,TRBJ2-7,TGTGCCTGGAGTCCCAGGGCCCACGAGCAGTACTTC,CAWSPRAHEQYF
15,TRBV7-9,.,.,TRBJ2-7,TGTGCCAGCAGCCCCTCGGGTTATGGGACCTACGAGCAGTACTTC,CASSPSGYGTYEQYF
16,TRBV30,.,TRBD2,TRBJ2-2,TGTGCCTGGAGTGAGCGACTAGCGGGAGTTGCCGGGGAGCTGTTTTTT,CAWSERLAGVAGELFF
14,TRBV20-1,.,TRBD1,TRBJ1-5,TGCAGTGCTGCCGGGACAGAATCCAATCAGCCCCAGCATTTT,CSAAGTESNQPQHF
15,TRBV24-1,.,TRBD1,TRBJ2-7,TGTGCCACCAGTGCCACAGGGGAATCAGCCTACGAGCAGTACTTC,CATSATGESAYEQYF
17,TRBV4-3,once,.,TRBJ2-3,TGCGCCAGCAGCCAAGGGCTCCCTGGGACCAGCACAGATACGCAGTATTTT,CASSQGLPGTSTDTQYF
18,TRBV6-5,.,TRBD2,TRBJ2-7,TGTGCCAGCAGTTACTCATGGACTAGCGGGAGTTCTGTGTACGAGCAGTACTTC,CASSYSWTSGSSVYEQYF
16,TRBV27,.,TRBD2,TRBJ2-7,TGTGCCAGCAGTCCTCTAGCGGGAGGAGGGTTTTACGAGCAGTACTTC,CASSPLAGGGFYEQYF
17,TRBV20-1,.,.,TRBJ2-4,TGCAGTGCTAGGGAAAGGATGATGATCAGTGGGATAAACATTCAGTACTTC,CSARERMMISGINIQYF
14,TRBV5-1,.,TRBD2,TRBJ2-1,TGCGCCAGCTTTCGGACTAGCGGGAGCAATGAGCAGTTCTTC,CASFRTSGSNEQFF